Each of the 26 T cell receptor beta chains below was sequenced from the same sample in a study of OX40 agonist ivuxolimab in advanced cancers. Libraries were prepared by immunoSEQ multiplex PCR; TCRdb keeps only in-frame clonotypes and omits some of them. The sample has about 46,000 clones; more than 85% are singletons. The specimen was CD4+ or CD8+ T cells sorted from blood, collected in a trial of the OX40 agonist ivuxolimab. Receptors were obtained from an adult with an advanced solid tumor such as melanoma, head and neck, liver or kidney cancer.

The DNA of the CDR3 is TGTGCCAGCAGGGAAGGGGACAGCACAGATACGCAGTATTTT. This gives the protein CASREGDSTDTQYF. The V and J genes are TRBV9 and TRBJ2-3; D possibly matches TRBD1 or TRBD2 (5 bases each). Germline V CDR1 and CDR2: SGDLS, YYNGEE. V lost 5 bases to trimming and J lost 0 bases, with 10 bases between them. The CDR3 is 14 amino acids.

This clone turned up a few times. CDR3 sequence: CASSSGTGFQPQHF. The CDR3 coding sequence is TGTGCCAGCAGTTCGGGGACAGGTTTTCAGCCCCAGCATTTT. The genes are TRBV27 and TRBJ1-5; 8 bases match TRBD1. The CDR3 consists of 14 residues. Germline trimming cut 4 bases from V and 6 bases from J; bases unmatched to any gene: 5. Per germline, CDR1 MNHEY and CDR2 SMNVEV (reference sequence).

The table lists this clone with a few counts. The chain recombines TRBV4-3 with TRBJ1-5; the D is unclear. V was pared by 3 bases and J by 1 base, with 19 bases between. The CDR3 is made up of 18 amino acids. Germline CDR1 and CDR2: LGHNA and YSLEER. The DNA of the CDR3 is TGCGCCAGCAGCCATCTACCTCGGGCCGCGATAAGCAATCAGCCCCAGCATTTT. Encoded protein: CASSHLPRAAISNQPQHF.

This chain uses TRBV6-6 with TRBJ2-1; 9 nucleotides align to TRBD2. Germline V gives CDR1 MNHNY, CDR2 SVGAGI (reference sequence). The CDR3 extends over 15 amino acids. Trimming removed 0 bases from V and 3 bases from J; junction bases left unmatched: 0. CDR3 loop: CASSYSSGGYNEQFF. As DNA, the CDR3 is TGTGCCAGCAGTTACTCTAGCGGGGGCTACAATGAGCAGTTCTTC.

The CDR3 DNA follows: TGTGCCAGCAGTTTTCGAACTAGCGGGACAGATACGCAGTATTTT. This translates into CASSFRTSGTDTQYF. The chain is built from TRBV27 and TRBJ2-3; 9 bases align to TRBD2. The J segment lost 3 bases and the V segment lost 3 bases, leaving 4 bases of the junction unmatched. Per the germline V gene, CDR1 is MNHEY and CDR2 is SMNVEV (reference sequence). The CDR3 spans 15 residues.

As to this clone: A much more abundant neighbour one base away suggests this may be a read error. Other nucleotide sequences from this sample produce the same CDR3. This rearrangement joins TRBV9 to TRBJ1-2; perhaps TRBD1 as D (5 bases). The CDR3 sequence is 12 residues long. Germline V gene sequence: CDR1 SGDLS, CDR2 YYNGEE. V lost 10 bases and J lost 4, with 14 bases in between. As DNA, the CDR3 is TGTGCCCGCGGGGGGGGGATCTATGGCTACACCTTC. Its translation is CARGGGIYGYTF. Complete variable domain (other parts from reference TRBV9 and TRBJ1-2): DSGVTQTPKHLITATGQRVTLRCSPRSGDLSVYWYQQSLDQGLQFLIQYYNGEERAKGNILERFSAQQFPDLHSELNLSSLELGDSALYFCARGGGIYGYTFGSGTRLTVV.

This chain joins TRBV30 and TRBJ1-5; TRBD1 aligns across 10 bases. The V gene's germline CDR1 is GTSNPN and CDR2 SVGIG (reference sequence). The CDR3 has 15 amino acids. The V and J ends lost 5 bases and 1 base, in that order; junction bases with no gene match: 5. In DNA form, the CDR3 reads TGTGCCTGGCGACAGGGGGCTAGCAGCAATCAGCCCCAGCATTTT. Translation gives CAWRQGASSNQPQHF.

This chain links TRBV6-4 with TRBJ2-1; D is perhaps TRBD2 (6 bases). This CDR3 is 14 amino acids long. V was trimmed by 5 bases and J by 9 bases, leaving 17 bases between them. Germline V lookup: CDR1 MRHNA, CDR2 SNTAGT. CDR3 in DNA: TGTGCCAGCAGTCTGGGGCGGGATTGGGGTGAGCAGTTCTTC. It specifies CASSLGRDWGEQFF.

Notes on this clone: A junction end diverges from the germline sequence, so it may reflect a read error. The V gene is TRBV4-1, the J gene TRBJ2-3; D may be TRBD2 (5 bases). Germline-derived CDR1 and CDR2 are MGHRA and YSYEKL. CDR3 length: 15 residues. The CDR3 DNA is TGCGCCAGCAGTCAAGCAATTCGAGGGACAGATACGCAGTATTTT. Translation: CASSQAIRGTDTQYF.

The CDR3 loop is CASSPLYLDTEAFF. The CDR3 bases are TGTGCCAGCAGTCCCCTCTATTTGGACACTGAAGCTTTCTTT. V and J are TRBV27 and TRBJ1-1; D remains unclear. V dropped 5 bases and J dropped 3 bases, with 13 bases sitting between them. Germline CDR1 and CDR2: MNHEY and SMNVEV (reference sequence). The CDR3 length is 14 residues.

The J gene is TRBJ2-3, the V gene TRBV5-3; the match to TRBD2 covers 10 bases. TRBV5-3 is an ORF; its function is uncertain. CDR3 size: 18 residues. Trimming took 2 bases from V and 4 from J; bases not matched to a gene: 13. The DNA of the CDR3 is TGTGCCAGAAGCTTCGACACCCTAGCGGGAGAGCTCCCAGATACGCAGTATTTT. It specifies CARSFDTLAGELPDTQYF.

V is TRBV5-1 and J is TRBJ2-7; the match to TRBD2 covers 8 bases. Germline CDR1 reads SGHRS; CDR2 reads YFSETQ. Trimming removed 7 bases from V and 7 bases from J; junction bases left unmatched: 7. The CDR3 runs to 12 residues. In DNA, the CDR3 is TGCGCCAGCGCCCGGGGGGGGCATGAGCAGTACTTC. Translating gives CASARGGHEQYF. Using reference TRBV5-1 and TRBJ2-7 for the parts outside the CDR3, the full variable domain is KAGVTQTPRYLIKTRGQQVTLSCSPISGHRSVSWYQQTPGQGLQFLFEYFSETQRNKGNFPGRFSGRQFSNSRSEMNVSTLELGDSALYLCASARGGHEQYFGPGTRLTVT.

The CDR3: CSVRGQGIDQPQHF. In nucleotides, the CDR3 is TGCAGCGTTAGGGGACAGGGGATCGATCAGCCCCAGCATTTT. The chain couples TRBV29-1 to TRBJ1-5; 10 bases align to TRBD1. Germline V gene data show CDR1 as SQVTM and CDR2 as ANQGSEA. The CDR3 extends over 14 amino acids. J lost 5 bases, V lost 5 bases, and 6 bases had no gene match.

The V gene is TRBV27, the J gene TRBJ2-1; D is uncertain. Germline lookup yields CDR1 MNHEY and CDR2 SMNVEV (reference sequence). This CDR3 is 14 amino acids long. V shed 6 bases and J shed 5 bases, with 14 bases lying between them. The CDR3, as DNA: TGTGCCAGCAGACCCAGTCGATGGGACAATGAGCAGTTCTTC. This translates into CASRPSRWDNEQFF.

This rearrangement joins TRBV6-5 to TRBJ2-2; D perhaps matches TRBD1 (6 bases). Trimming took 7 bases from V and 5 from J, leaving 11 bases between them. CDR1 and CDR2 from the germline V gene are MNHEY and SVGAGI. The CDR3 loop spans 13 amino acids. Here the CDR3 reads CASTHQGTGELFF. DNA for the CDR3: TGTGCCAGCACCCACCAGGGGACCGGGGAGCTGTTTTTT.

The V and J genes are TRBV5-6 and TRBJ2-7; D perhaps matches TRBD2 (6 bases). Germline loops: CDR1 SGHDT, CDR2 YYEEEE. V was shortened by 4 bases and J by 3 bases, with 17 bases between the two germline ends. The CDR3 runs 15 residues. The CDR3 nucleotides read TGTGCCAGCAGCCAGGGACTTACCTCCTACTACGAGCAGTACTTC. This gives the protein CASSQGLTSYYEQYF.

The V and J genes are TRBV7-9 and TRBJ1-6; 8 nucleotides align to TRBD1. This CDR3 has 16 amino acids. The germline gives CDR1 SEHNR, CDR2 FQNEAQ (reference sequence). V was clipped by 4 bases and J by 6 bases; unmatched bases: 8. In DNA, the CDR3 is TGTGCCAGCAGCTCGTCCAGGGGGCGGATTAATTCACCCCTCCACTTT. Encoded protein: CASSSSRGRINSPLHF.

The chain employs TRBV6-5 and TRBJ2-1; D is unresolved. Germline V gene data show CDR1 as MNHEY and CDR2 as SVGAGI. Trimming took 7 bases from V and 5 from J, leaving 6 bases between them. This CDR3 contains 11 residues. The CDR3 sequence is CASIDHNEQFF. CDR3 sequence (DNA): TGTGCCAGCATTGATCACAATGAGCAGTTCTTC.

The chain links TRBV27 to TRBJ2-7; D is unclear. CDR3 length: 14 amino acids. V lost 4 bases to trimming and J lost 4 bases, with 14 bases between them. The germline CDR1 and CDR2 sequences are MNHEY and SMNVEV (reference sequence). The CDR3 sequence is CASSSQSEGYEQYF. For the CDR3, the DNA is TGTGCCAGCAGTTCCCAATCCGAAGGGTACGAGCAGTACTTC.

This chain uses TRBV2 with TRBJ2-1; 7 bases agree with TRBD2. The CDR3 covers 16 residues. V trimming: 3 bases; J trimming: 4 bases; junction bases outside the gene matches: 9. CDR1 SNHLY and CDR2 FYNNEI come from the germline V gene. The CDR3 here is CASSESSGAAYNEQFF. CDR3 DNA: TGTGCCAGCAGTGAGTCTAGCGGAGCTGCGTACAATGAGCAGTTCTTC.

The genes are TRBV18 and TRBJ1-1; TRBD1 matches 8 bases. This CDR3 comprises 15 residues. V lost 3 bases, J lost 4 bases, and 7 bases stayed unmatched. Germline assignment: CDR1 KGHSH and CDR2 LQKENI. Here the CDR3 DNA reads TGTGCCAGCTCACCCCCGGACAGGGAAGGCACTGAAGCTTTCTTT. Its protein is CASSPPDREGTEAFF.

This clone appeared a single time. The rearrangement links TRBV7-6 to TRBJ1-4; D unclear. Per germline, CDR1 SGHVS and CDR2 FNYEAQ. The CDR3 runs 14 residues. The germline V and J ends were trimmed by 5 bases and 4 bases, with 11 bases remaining between them. CDR3 DNA sequence: TGTGCCAGCAGCGCCTTTTCCGATAATGAAAAACTGTTTTTT. This codes for CASSAFSDNEKLFF.

This chain joins TRBV9 and TRBJ2-2, with TRBD2 identical over 12 bases. The germline V gene encodes CDR1 SGDLS and CDR2 YYNGEE. The V gene end was trimmed by 0 bases and the J gene end by 0 bases; junction bases not matched to a gene: 3. This CDR3 spans 18 amino acids. For the CDR3, the DNA is TGTGCCAGCAGCGTAGCTACTAGCGGGGGGCCGAACACCGGGGAGCTGTTTTTT. It encodes CASSVATSGGPNTGELFF.

The chain employs TRBV7-6 and TRBJ2-5; 9 bases align to TRBD1. CDR1 is SGHVS and CDR2 is FNYEAQ in the germline V gene. The CDR3 contains 17 residues. Trimming cost V 0 bases and J 6 bases; bases outside gene matches: 11. CDR3 coding DNA: TGTGCCAGCAGCTTAGCTACCGGGACAGGGAAATGGCAGACCCAGTACTTC. It codes for CASSLATGTGKWQTQYF. The whole variable domain, remainder taken from reference TRBV7-6 and TRBJ2-5, is GAGVSQSPRYKVTKRGQDVALRCDPISGHVSLYWYRQALGQGPEFLTYFNYEAQQDKSGLPNDRFSAERPEGSISTLTIQRTEQRDSAMYRCASSLATGTGKWQTQYFGPGTRLLVL.

The CDR3 DNA follows: TGTGCCAGCAAGGCCCTAACGGGCGCACAAGAGACCCAGTACTTC. Protein sequence: CASKALTGAQETQYF. The V gene is TRBV2, the J gene TRBJ2-5; no firm D call. Germline CDR1 and CDR2: SNHLY and FYNNEI. V shed 7 bases and J shed 2 bases, with 17 bases lying between them. The CDR3 has 15 residues.

This chain links TRBV4-1 with TRBJ1-5, with D unresolved. The V gene's germline CDR1 is MGHRA and CDR2 YSYEKL. The length of the CDR3 is 17 residues. V shed 0 bases and J shed 3 bases, with 15 bases lying between them. The CDR3 reads CASSQDTAGRINQPQHF. CDR3 sequence (DNA): TGCGCCAGCAGCCAAGATACGGCTGGGCGAATCAATCAGCCCCAGCATTTT.